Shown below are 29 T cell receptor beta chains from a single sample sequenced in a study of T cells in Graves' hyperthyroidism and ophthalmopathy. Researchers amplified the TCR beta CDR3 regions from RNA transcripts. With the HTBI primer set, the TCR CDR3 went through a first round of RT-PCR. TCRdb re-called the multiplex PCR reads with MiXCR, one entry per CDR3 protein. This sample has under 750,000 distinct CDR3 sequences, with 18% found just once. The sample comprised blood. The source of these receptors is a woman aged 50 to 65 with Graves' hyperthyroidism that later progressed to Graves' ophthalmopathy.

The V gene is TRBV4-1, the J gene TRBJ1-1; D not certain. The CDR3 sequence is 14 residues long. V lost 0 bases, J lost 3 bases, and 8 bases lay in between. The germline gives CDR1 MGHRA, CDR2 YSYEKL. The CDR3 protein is CASSQDTEHTEAFF. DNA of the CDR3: TGCGCCAGCAGCCAAGATACGGAACACACTGAAGCTTTCTTT.

CDR3 sequence reads: CASSLMGQGTGELFF. For the CDR3, the DNA is TGTGCCAGCAGTTTAATGGGTCAGGGGACCGGGGAGCTGTTTTTT. This chain joins TRBV27 and TRBJ2-2; tentative D call: TRBD1 (6 bases). V lost 2 bases, J lost 5 bases, and 12 bases lay in between. The CDR3 covers 15 residues. Germline CDR1 reads MNHEY; CDR2 reads SMNVEV (reference sequence).

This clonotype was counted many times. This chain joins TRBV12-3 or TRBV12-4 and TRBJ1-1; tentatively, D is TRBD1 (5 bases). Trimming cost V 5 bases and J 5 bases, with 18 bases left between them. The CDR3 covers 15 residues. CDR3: CASSLQVGEWTEAFF. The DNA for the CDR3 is TGTGCCAGCAGTCTCCAGGTGGGGGAATGGACTGAAGCTTTCTTT.

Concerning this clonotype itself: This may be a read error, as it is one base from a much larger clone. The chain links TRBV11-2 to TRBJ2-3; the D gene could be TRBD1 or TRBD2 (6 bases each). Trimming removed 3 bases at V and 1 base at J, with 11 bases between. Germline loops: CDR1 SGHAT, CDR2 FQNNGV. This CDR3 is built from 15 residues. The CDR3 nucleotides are TGTGCCAGCAGCTTTCGGGGGCAACGCACAGATACGCAGTATTTT. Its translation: CASSFRGQRTDTQYF.

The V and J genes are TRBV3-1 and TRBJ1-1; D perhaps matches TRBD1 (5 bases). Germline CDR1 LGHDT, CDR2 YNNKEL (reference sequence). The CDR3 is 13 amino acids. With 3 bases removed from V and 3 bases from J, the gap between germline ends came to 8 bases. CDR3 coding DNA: TGTGCCAGCAGCCAGGCGGGGCACACTGAAGCTTTCTTT. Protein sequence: CASSQAGHTEAFF.

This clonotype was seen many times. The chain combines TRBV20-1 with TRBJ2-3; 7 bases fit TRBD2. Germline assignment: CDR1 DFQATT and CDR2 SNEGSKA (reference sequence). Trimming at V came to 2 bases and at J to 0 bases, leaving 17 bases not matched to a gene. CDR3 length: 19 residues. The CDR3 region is CSARLRRGGGGTSTDTQYF. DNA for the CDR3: TGCAGTGCTAGACTCAGACGAGGCGGGGGAGGAACTAGCACAGATACGCAGTATTTT.

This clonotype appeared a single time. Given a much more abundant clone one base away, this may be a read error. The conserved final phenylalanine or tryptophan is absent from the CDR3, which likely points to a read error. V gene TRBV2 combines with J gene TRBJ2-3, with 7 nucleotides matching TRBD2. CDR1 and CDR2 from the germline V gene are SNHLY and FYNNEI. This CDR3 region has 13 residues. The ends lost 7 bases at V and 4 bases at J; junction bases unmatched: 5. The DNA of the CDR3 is TGTGCCAGCAAGGGGACTATGTCAGATACGCAGTATTCT. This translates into CASKGTMSDTQYS.

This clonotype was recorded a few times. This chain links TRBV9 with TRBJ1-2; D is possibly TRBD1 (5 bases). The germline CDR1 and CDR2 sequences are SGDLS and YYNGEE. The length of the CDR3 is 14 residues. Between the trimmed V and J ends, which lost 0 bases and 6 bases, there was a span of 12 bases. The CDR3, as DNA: TGTGCCAGCAGCGTAGCCGGTACGGGGCATGGCTACACCTTC. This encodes CASSVAGTGHGYTF.

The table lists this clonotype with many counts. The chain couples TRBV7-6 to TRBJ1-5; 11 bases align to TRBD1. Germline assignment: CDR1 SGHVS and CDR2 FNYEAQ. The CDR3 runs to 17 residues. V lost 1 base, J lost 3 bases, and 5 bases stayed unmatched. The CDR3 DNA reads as TGTGCCAGCAGCTTAGAAGGACAGGGGGCCGACAATCAGCCCCAGCATTTT. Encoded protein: CASSLEGQGADNQPQHF.

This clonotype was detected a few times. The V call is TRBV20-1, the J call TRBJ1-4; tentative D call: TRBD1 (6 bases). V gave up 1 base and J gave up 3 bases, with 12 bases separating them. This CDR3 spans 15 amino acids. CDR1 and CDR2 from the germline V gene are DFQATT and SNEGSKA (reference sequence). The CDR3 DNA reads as TGCAGTGCTAGAGTTCGGGGGCTAGCTAATGAAAAACTGTTTTTT. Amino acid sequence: CSARVRGLANEKLFF.

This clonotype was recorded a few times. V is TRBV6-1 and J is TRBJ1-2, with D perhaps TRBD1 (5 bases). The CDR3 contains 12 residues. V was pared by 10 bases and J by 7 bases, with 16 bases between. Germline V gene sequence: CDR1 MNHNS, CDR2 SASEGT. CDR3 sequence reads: CAISRGGSGYTF. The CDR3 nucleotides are TGTGCCATCTCTCGGGGGGGAAGTGGCTACACCTTC.

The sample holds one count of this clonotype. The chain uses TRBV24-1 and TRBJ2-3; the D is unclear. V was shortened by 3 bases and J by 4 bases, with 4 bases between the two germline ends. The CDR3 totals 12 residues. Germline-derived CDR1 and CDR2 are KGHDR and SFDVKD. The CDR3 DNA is TGTGCCACCAGTGATGAATCAGATACGCAGTATTTT. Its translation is CATSDESDTQYF.

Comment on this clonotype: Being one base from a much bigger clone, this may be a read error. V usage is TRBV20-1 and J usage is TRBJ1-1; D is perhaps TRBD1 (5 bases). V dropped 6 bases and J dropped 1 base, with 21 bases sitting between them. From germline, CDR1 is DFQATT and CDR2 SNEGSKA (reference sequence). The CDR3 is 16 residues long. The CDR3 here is CSAKGWGIFTNTEAFF. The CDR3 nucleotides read TGCAGTGCCAAGGGTTGGGGCATTTTCACGAACACTGAAGCTTTCTTT.

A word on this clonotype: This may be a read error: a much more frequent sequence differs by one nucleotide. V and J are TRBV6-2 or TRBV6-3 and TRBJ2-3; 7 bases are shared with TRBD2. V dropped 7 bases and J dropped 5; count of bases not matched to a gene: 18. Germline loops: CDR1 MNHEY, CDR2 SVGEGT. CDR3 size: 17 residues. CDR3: CASTRLSGEWYQDTQYF. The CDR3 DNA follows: TGTGCCAGCACCAGACTGAGCGGGGAATGGTACCAAGATACGCAGTATTTT.

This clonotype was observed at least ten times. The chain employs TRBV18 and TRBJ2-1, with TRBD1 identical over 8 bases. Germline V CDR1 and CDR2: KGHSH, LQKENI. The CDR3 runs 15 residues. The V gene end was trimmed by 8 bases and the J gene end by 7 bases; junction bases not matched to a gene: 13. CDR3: CASLQDRGSKNEQFF. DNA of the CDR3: TGTGCCAGCCTTCAAGACAGGGGAAGTAAGAATGAGCAGTTCTTC. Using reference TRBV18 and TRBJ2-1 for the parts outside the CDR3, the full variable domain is NAGVMQNPRHLVRRRGQEARLRCSPMKGHSHVYWYRQLPEEGLKFMVYLQKENIIDESGMPKERFSAEFPKEGPSILRIQQVVRGDSAAYFCASLQDRGSKNEQFFGPGTRLTVL.

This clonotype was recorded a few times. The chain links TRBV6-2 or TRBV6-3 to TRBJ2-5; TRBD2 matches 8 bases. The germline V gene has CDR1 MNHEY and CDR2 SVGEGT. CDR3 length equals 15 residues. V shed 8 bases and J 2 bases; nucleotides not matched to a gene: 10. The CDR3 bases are TGTGCCAGCGGCCCCTTGCGGGGGGTACAAGAGACCCAGTACTTC. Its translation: CASGPLRGVQETQYF.

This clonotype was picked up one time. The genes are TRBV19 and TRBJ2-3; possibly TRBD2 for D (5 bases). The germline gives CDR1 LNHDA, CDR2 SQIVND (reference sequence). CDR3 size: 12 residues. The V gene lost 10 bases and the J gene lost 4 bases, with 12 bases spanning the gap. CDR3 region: CATTTAADTQYF. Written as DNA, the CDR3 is TGTGCCACCACCACAGCGGCAGATACGCAGTATTTT.

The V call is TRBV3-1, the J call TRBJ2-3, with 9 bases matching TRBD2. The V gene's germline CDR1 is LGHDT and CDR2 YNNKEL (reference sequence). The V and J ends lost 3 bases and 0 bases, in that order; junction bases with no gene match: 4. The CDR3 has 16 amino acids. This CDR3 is CASSHRGGASTDTQYF. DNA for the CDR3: TGTGCCAGCAGCCACCGCGGGGGGGCTAGCACAGATACGCAGTATTTT.

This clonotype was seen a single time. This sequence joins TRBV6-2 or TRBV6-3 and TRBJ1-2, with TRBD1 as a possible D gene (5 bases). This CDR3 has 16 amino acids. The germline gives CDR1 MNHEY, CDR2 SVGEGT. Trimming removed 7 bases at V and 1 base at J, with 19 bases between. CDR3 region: CASTPSYTGHNYGYTF. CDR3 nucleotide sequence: TGTGCCAGCACCCCCTCCTATACGGGGCATAACTATGGCTACACCTTC.

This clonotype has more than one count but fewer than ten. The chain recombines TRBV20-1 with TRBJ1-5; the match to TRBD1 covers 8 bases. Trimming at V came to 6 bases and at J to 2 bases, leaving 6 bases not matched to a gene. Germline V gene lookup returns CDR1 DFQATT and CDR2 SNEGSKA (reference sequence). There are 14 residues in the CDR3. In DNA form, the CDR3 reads TGCAGTGCCACCGGACAGGGACGCAATCAGCCCCAGCATTTT. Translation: CSATGQGRNQPQHF.

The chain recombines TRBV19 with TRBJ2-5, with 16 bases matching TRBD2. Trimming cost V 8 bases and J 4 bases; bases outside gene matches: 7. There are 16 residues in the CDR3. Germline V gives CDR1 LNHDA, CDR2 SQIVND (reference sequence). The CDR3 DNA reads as TGTGCCAGTGGCGGGACTAGCGGGGGGGCCTCAGAGACCCAGTACTTC. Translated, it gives CASGGTSGGASETQYF.

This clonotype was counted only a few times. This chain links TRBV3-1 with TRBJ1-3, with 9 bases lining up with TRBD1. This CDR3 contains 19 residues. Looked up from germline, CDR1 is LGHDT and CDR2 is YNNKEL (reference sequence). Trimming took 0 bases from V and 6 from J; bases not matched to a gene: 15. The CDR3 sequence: CASSQDPRQGVKGLNTIYF. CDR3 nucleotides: TGTGCCAGCAGCCAAGACCCCAGACAGGGGGTAAAGGGCTTAAACACCATATATTTT. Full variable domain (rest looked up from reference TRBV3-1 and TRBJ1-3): DTAVSQTPKYLVTQMGNDKSIKCEQNLGHDTMYWYKQDSKKFLKIMFSYNNKELIINETVPNRFSPKSPDKAHLNLHINSLELGDSAVYFCASSQDPRQGVKGLNTIYFGEGSWLTVV.

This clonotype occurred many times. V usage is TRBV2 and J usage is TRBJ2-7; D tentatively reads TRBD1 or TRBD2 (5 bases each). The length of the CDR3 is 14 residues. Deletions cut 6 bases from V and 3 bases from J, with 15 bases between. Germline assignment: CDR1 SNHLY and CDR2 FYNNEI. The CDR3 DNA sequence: TGTGCCAGCAGAATTACCGGGACGGGCTACGAGCAGTACTTC. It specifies CASRITGTGYEQYF.

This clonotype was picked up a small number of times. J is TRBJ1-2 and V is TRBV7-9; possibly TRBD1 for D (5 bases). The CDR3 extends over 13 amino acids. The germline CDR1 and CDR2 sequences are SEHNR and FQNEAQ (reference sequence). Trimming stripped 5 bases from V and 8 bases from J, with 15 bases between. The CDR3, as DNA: TGTGCCAGCAGCCAGAACGGCAGGGACGGCTACACCTTC. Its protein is CASSQNGRDGYTF.

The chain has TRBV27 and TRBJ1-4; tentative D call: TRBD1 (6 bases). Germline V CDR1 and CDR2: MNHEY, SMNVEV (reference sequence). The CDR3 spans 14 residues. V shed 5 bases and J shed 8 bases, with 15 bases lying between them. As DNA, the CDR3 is TGTGCCAGCAGTACCAGGGGTTTAGGAGAAAAACTGTTTTTT. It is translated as CASSTRGLGEKLFF.

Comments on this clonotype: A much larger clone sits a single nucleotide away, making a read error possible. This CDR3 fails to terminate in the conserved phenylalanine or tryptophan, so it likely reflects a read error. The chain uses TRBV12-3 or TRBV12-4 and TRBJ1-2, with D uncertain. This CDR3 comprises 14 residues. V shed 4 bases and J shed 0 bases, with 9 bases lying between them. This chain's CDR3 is CASSSDGANYGYTL. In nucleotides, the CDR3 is TGTGCCAGCAGTTCAGACGGAGCTAACTATGGCTACACCCTC.

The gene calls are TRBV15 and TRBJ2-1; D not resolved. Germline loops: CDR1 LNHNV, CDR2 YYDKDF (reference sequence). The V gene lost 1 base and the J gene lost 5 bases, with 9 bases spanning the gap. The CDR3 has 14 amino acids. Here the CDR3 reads CATSRARVDNEQFF. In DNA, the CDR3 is TGTGCCACCAGCAGAGCGCGCGTAGACAATGAGCAGTTCTTC.

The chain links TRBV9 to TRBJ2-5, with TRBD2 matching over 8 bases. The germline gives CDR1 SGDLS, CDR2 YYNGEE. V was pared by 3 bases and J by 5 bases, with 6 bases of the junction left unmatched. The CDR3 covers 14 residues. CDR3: CASSEGLARETQYF. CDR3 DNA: TGTGCCAGCAGCGAAGGACTAGCCAGGGAGACCCAGTACTTC.

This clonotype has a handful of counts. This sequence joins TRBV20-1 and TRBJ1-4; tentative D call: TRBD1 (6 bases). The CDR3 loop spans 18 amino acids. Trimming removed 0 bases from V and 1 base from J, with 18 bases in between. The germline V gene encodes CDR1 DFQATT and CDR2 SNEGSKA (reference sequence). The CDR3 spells CSARDNPTVTGTNEKLFF. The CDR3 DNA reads TGCAGTGCTAGAGACAACCCGACTGTGACAGGAACTAATGAAAAACTGTTTTTT.